Given below is one TCR beta chain in context. The antigen is not known. The data were obtained in a study of identical twins. The CDR3 extends over 16 amino acids. Germline trimming cut 1 base from V and 5 bases from J; bases unmatched to any gene: 3. Germline V gives CDR1 SGHKS, CDR2 YYEKEE (reference sequence). Unique molecular identifiers were present on the cDNA, and a universal primer site came from template switching. TCRdb recomputed calls from the 5' RACE reads with MiXCR, one row per CDR3 protein. Altogether 1.5 million to 2 million distinct CDR3 sequences are present, less than 35% being singletons, with the ten largest covering around 0.25%. Findings of the study overall: Memory repertoires lacked the insertion deficit that abundant cord blood beta clonotypes showed.

The chain has TRBV5-5 and TRBJ2-1, with TRBD2 matching 13 bases. The source material was cord blood. The sequence derives from a newborn girl in good health. CDR3 residues: CASSLTGTSGNNEQFF. The CDR3 nucleotides read TGTGCCAGCAGCTTGACCGGGACTAGCGGGAACAATGAGCAGTTCTTC.